This record covers a single TCR beta chain. What it binds is not known. The data originate from a study of vaccination effects on CD4 cells after COVID-19. Across the study: Each participant was administered two doses of either the BNT162b2 or the mRNA-1273 vaccine.

The V gene's germline CDR1 is SNHLY and CDR2 FYNNEI. V lost 6 bases and J 6 bases, leaving 15 bases between the germline ends. The CDR3 runs to 13 residues. Study-level findings and limits: Few convalescent patients were included, and no early post-infection timepoints were sampled.

In the ViraFEST assay, antigen-specific CD4+ clonotypes were identified by expansion after peptide-pool stimulation. Culturing for more than eight days preceded CD4+ T cell isolation. Among the vaccine recipients, none had a prior SARS-CoV-2 infection, and nucleocapsid antibodies were negative. After two million PBMC were placed in each well, they were cultured with approximately 10 IU/ml IL-2 and approximately 10 ug/ml peptides. Sequencing used immunoSEQ multiplex PCR; TCRdb keeps in-frame clones, though not all of them. Of roughly 30,000 clones in the sample, 55% to 85% were seen once. The chain employs TRBV2 and TRBJ2-7; possible D gene TRBD1, 6 bases. The sample here was CD4+ T cells from PBMCs cultured with HCoV-OC43 spike peptides, taken before COVID-19 vaccination. Subset given: HCoV-OC43 spike overlapping peptide pool stimulation. The receptor's source is a human donor who received a COVID-19 vaccine. CDR3 protein: CASRLQGFSEQYF. As DNA, the CDR3 is TGTGCCAGCAGGCTACAGGGATTTAGCGAGCAGTACTTC.